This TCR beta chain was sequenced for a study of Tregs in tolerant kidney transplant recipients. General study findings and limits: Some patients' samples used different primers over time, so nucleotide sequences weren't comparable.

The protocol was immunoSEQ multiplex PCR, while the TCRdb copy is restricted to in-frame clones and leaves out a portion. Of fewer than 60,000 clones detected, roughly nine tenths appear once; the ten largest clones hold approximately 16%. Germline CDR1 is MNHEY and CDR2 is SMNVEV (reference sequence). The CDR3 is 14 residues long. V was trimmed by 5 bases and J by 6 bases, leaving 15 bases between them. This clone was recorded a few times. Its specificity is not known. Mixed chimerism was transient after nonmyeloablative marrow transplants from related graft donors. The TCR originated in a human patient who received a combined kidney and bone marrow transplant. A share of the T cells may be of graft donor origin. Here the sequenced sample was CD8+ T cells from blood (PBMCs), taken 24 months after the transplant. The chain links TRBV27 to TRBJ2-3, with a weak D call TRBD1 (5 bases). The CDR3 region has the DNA TGTGCCAGCAGTGCCCACTTGGACACTGATACGCAGTATTTT. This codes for CASSAHLDTDTQYF.